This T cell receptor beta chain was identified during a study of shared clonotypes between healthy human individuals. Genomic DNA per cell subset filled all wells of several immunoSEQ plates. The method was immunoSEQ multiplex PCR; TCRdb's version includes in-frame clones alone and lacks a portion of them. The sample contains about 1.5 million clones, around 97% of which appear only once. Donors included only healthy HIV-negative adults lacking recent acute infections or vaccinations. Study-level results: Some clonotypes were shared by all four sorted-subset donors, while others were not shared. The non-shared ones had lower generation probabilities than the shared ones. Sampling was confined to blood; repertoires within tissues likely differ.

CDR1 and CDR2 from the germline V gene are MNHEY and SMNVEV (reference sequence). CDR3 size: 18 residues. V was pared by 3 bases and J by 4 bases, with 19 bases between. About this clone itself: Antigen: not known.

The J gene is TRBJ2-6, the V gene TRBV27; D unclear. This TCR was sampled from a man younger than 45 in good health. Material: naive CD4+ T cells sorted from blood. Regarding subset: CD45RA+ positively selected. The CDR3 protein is CASSFPPLGLSGANVLTF. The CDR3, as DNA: TGTGCCAGCAGTTTTCCCCCTCTGGGTCTCTCCGGGGCCAACGTCCTGACTTTC.